A selection of T cell receptor beta chains follows, all from one sample in a study of T cells in Graves' hyperthyroidism and ophthalmopathy. TCRdb analysed the multiplex PCR reads with MiXCR anew, one entry per CDR3 protein. The data contain around 340,000 distinct CDR3 sequences, roughly 17% of them singletons. The sequenced material came from blood. All receptors derive from a young man with Graves' hyperthyroidism. The CDR3 runs from the conserved cysteine through the conserved F or W. The order of the fields is D gene, V gene, J gene, clone size, CDR3 protein, CDR3 DNA. D genes are given only for firm matches. Some rows mark clone size as missing; the rest say once, few, many or name a class of expanded clone.

d_gene: NA
v_gene: TRBV18
j_gene: TRBJ1-1
abundance: many
CDR3aa: CASSPIQVVNTEAFF
CDR3nt: TGTGCCAGCTCCCCAATACAGGTCGTGAACACTGAAGCTTTCTTT

d_gene: TRBD2
v_gene: TRBV24-1
j_gene: TRBJ2-3
abundance: few
CDR3aa: CATSDLKDQRGTTDTQYF
CDR3nt: TGTGCCACCAGTGATTTGAAAGACCAGCGGGGGACCACAGATACGCAGTATTTT

d_gene: NA
v_gene: TRBV7-3
j_gene: TRBJ1-1
abundance: few
CDR3aa: CASGAQPNTEAFF
CDR3nt: TGTGCCAGCGGGGCCCAGCCTAACACTGAAGCTTTCTTT

d_gene: TRBD2
v_gene: TRBV10-3
j_gene: TRBJ2-7
abundance: many
CDR3aa: CAISLKASGTPYEQYF
CDR3nt: TGTGCCATCTCATTGAAGGCTAGCGGCACGCCCTACGAGCAGTACTTC

d_gene: TRBD2
v_gene: TRBV7-9
j_gene: TRBJ2-5
abundance: NA
CDR3aa: CASSASLAGVETQYF
CDR3nt: TGTGCCAGCAGCGCCAGCCTAGCGGGAGTAGAGACCCAGTACTTC

d_gene: NA
v_gene: TRBV6-1
j_gene: TRBJ2-1
abundance: many
CDR3aa: CASSSPMAGPYNEQFF
CDR3nt: TGTGCCAGCAGTTCGCCCATGGCGGGACCCTACAATGAGCAGTTCTTC

d_gene: NA
v_gene: TRBV10-3
j_gene: TRBJ2-7
abundance: many
CDR3aa: CAISEERQRGGILLGEQYF
CDR3nt: TGTGCCATCAGTGAGGAAAGGCAGAGGGGGGGAATCCTGCTGGGCGAGCAGTACTTC

d_gene: TRBD1
v_gene: TRBV28
j_gene: TRBJ2-5
abundance: many
CDR3aa: CASSFDRDQETQYF
CDR3nt: TGTGCCAGCAGTTTCGACAGGGATCAAGAGACCCAGTACTTC

d_gene: TRBD2
v_gene: TRBV5-5
j_gene: TRBJ2-2
abundance: NA
CDR3aa: CASSLVLAGTGELFF
CDR3nt: TGTGCCAGCAGCTTGGTACTAGCGGGCACCGGGGAGCTGTTTTTT

d_gene: TRBD1
v_gene: TRBV28
j_gene: TRBJ2-7
abundance: many
CDR3aa: CASSGTGISYEQYF
CDR3nt: TGTGCCAGCAGCGGGACAGGGATCTCCTACGAGCAGTACTTC

d_gene: TRBD1
v_gene: TRBV28
j_gene: TRBJ2-7
abundance: many
CDR3aa: CASSSRAGGYEQYF
CDR3nt: TGTGCCAGCAGTTCGAGAGCAGGGGGCTACGAGCAGTACTTC

d_gene: NA
v_gene: TRBV27
j_gene: TRBJ2-5
abundance: NA
CDR3aa: CASSLRKGYLETQYF
CDR3nt: TGTGCCAGCAGTTTACGCAAGGGTTATTTGGAGACCCAGTACTTC

d_gene: NA
v_gene: TRBV11-2
j_gene: TRBJ2-7
abundance: many
CDR3aa: CASSLVTDPYEQYF
CDR3nt: TGTGCCAGCAGCTTAGTTACGGACCCCTACGAGCAGTACTTC

d_gene: NA
v_gene: TRBV12-3/TRBV12-4
j_gene: TRBJ2-2
abundance: many
CDR3aa: CASSLIATGELFF
CDR3nt: TGTGCCAGCAGTTTAATAGCCACCGGGGAGCTGTTTTTT

d_gene: TRBD2
v_gene: TRBV29-1
j_gene: TRBJ2-2
abundance: NA
CDR3aa: CSVKGLAGESGELFF
CDR3nt: TGCAGCGTCAAGGGGCTAGCGGGAGAGTCCGGGGAGCTGTTTTTT

d_gene: NA
v_gene: TRBV12-3/TRBV12-4
j_gene: TRBJ2-5
abundance: few
CDR3aa: CASSAIGQETQYF
CDR3nt: TGTGCCAGCAGCGCCATTGGCCAAGAGACCCAGTACTTC

d_gene: NA
v_gene: TRBV6-2/TRBV6-3
j_gene: TRBJ2-7
abundance: many
CDR3aa: CASSYELRRAYEQYF
CDR3nt: TGTGCCAGCAGTTACGAGTTGAGAAGGGCCTACGAGCAGTACTTC

d_gene: NA
v_gene: TRBV18
j_gene: TRBJ1-2
abundance: many
CDR3aa: CASSQTDDTNYGYTF
CDR3nt: TGTGCCAGCTCACAGACAGACGATACTAACTATGGCTACACCTTC

d_gene: NA
v_gene: TRBV30
j_gene: TRBJ2-1
abundance: many
CDR3aa: CAWSRMAGYNNEQFF
CDR3nt: TGTGCCTGGAGTAGGATGGCGGGATATAACAATGAGCAGTTCTTC

d_gene: NA
v_gene: TRBV30
j_gene: TRBJ2-3
abundance: many
CDR3aa: CAWRWGRTDTQYF
CDR3nt: TGTGCCTGGAGGTGGGGTCGCACAGATACGCAGTATTTT

d_gene: NA
v_gene: TRBV27
j_gene: TRBJ2-1
abundance: many
CDR3aa: CASREEGEGYNEQFF
CDR3nt: TGTGCCAGCAGGGAGGAAGGAGAAGGCTACAATGAGCAGTTCTTC

d_gene: NA
v_gene: TRBV5-1
j_gene: TRBJ1-3
abundance: few
CDR3aa: CASSFDGSGNTIYF
CDR3nt: TGCGCCAGCAGCTTCGACGGCTCTGGAAACACCATATATTTT

d_gene: TRBD1
v_gene: TRBV20-1
j_gene: TRBJ2-7
abundance: many
CDR3aa: CSARSTSQGAGYEQYF
CDR3nt: TGCAGTGCTAGATCCACCTCACAGGGGGCAGGGTACGAGCAGTACTTC

d_gene: TRBD2
v_gene: TRBV9
j_gene: TRBJ2-1
abundance: NA
CDR3aa: CASSVVGLAGGLHNEQFF
CDR3nt: TGTGCCAGCAGCGTAGTGGGACTAGCGGGAGGTTTGCACAATGAGCAGTTCTTC

d_gene: NA
v_gene: TRBV27
j_gene: TRBJ2-7
abundance: NA
CDR3aa: CASSESYRVEQYF
CDR3nt: TGTGCCAGCAGTGAGTCGTACAGGGTCGAGCAGTACTTC

d_gene: NA
v_gene: TRBV24-1
j_gene: TRBJ2-3
abundance: once
CDR3aa: CATSDPKRTDTQYF
CDR3nt: TGTGCCACCAGTGACCCTAAACGCACAGATACGCAGTATTTT

d_gene: TRBD1
v_gene: TRBV30
j_gene: TRBJ2-1
abundance: many
CDR3aa: CALAPGQLIYNEQFF
CDR3nt: TGTGCCTTGGCCCCGGGACAGCTTATCTACAATGAGCAGTTCTTC

d_gene: TRBD2
v_gene: TRBV28
j_gene: TRBJ2-1
abundance: many
CDR3aa: CASSSPGTRAYNEQFF
CDR3nt: TGTGCCAGCAGTTCCCCCGGGACTAGGGCCTACAATGAGCAGTTCTTC

d_gene: TRBD1
v_gene: TRBV7-2
j_gene: TRBJ1-1
abundance: NA
CDR3aa: CASSPGQGARTEAFF
CDR3nt: TGTGCCAGCAGCCCCGGACAGGGGGCGAGAACTGAAGCTTTCTTT

d_gene: NA
v_gene: TRBV20-1
j_gene: TRBJ2-1
abundance: many
CDR3aa: CSARGAAGLSYNEQFF
CDR3nt: TGCAGTGCTAGAGGTGCGGCGGGCCTATCCTACAATGAGCAGTTCTTC

d_gene: TRBD1
v_gene: TRBV28
j_gene: TRBJ2-1
abundance: many
CDR3aa: CASSFLRGQDDEQFF
CDR3nt: TGTGCCAGCAGTTTCTTGAGGGGGCAAGACGATGAGCAGTTCTTC

d_gene: NA
v_gene: TRBV2
j_gene: TRBJ2-3
abundance: many
CDR3aa: CAKSRDPTDTQYF
CDR3nt: TGTGCCAAGTCACGGGACCCCACAGATACGCAGTATTTT

d_gene: NA
v_gene: TRBV28
j_gene: TRBJ1-6
abundance: NA
CDR3aa: CASRAEGNSPLHF
CDR3nt: TGTGCCAGCAGGGCAGAGGGGAATTCACCCCTCCACTTT

d_gene: NA
v_gene: TRBV5-1
j_gene: TRBJ2-3
abundance: NA
CDR3aa: CASSLGYTSTDTQYF
CDR3nt: TGCGCCAGCAGCTTGGGCTACACTAGCACAGATACGCAGTATTTT

d_gene: NA
v_gene: TRBV5-1
j_gene: TRBJ2-7
abundance: many
CDR3aa: CASSFGDSYEQYF
CDR3nt: TGCGCCAGCAGCTTCGGCGACTCCTACGAGCAGTACTTC

d_gene: NA
v_gene: TRBV7-9
j_gene: TRBJ1-2
abundance: few
CDR3aa: CASSQGMGYGYTF
CDR3nt: TGTGCCAGCAGCCAGGGTATGGGGTATGGCTACACCTTC

d_gene: NA
v_gene: TRBV12-3/TRBV12-4
j_gene: TRBJ2-7
abundance: many
CDR3aa: CASSPDTRQQYF
CDR3nt: TGTGCCAGCAGCCCGGACACCCGTCAGCAGTACTTC

d_gene: TRBD1
v_gene: TRBV29-1
j_gene: TRBJ2-1
abundance: few
CDR3aa: CSVWRTGRDEQFF
CDR3nt: TGCAGCGTTTGGCGGACAGGTAGAGATGAGCAGTTCTTC

d_gene: NA
v_gene: TRBV2
j_gene: TRBJ2-1
abundance: many
CDR3aa: CASSERGQQFF
CDR3nt: TGTGCCAGCAGTGAGAGGGGACAGCAGTTCTTC

d_gene: TRBD1
v_gene: TRBV5-1
j_gene: TRBJ1-4
abundance: many
CDR3aa: CASSNTGATNEKLFF
CDR3nt: TGCGCCAGCAGCAACACAGGGGCAACTAATGAAAAACTGTTTTTT

d_gene: NA
v_gene: TRBV7-8
j_gene: TRBJ1-1
abundance: many
CDR3aa: CASIQNRARGTEAFF
CDR3nt: TGTGCCAGCATCCAAAACAGGGCCAGAGGCACTGAAGCTTTCTTT

d_gene: TRBD1
v_gene: TRBV18
j_gene: TRBJ1-1
abundance: many
CDR3aa: CASSRTGAETEAFF
CDR3nt: TGTGCCAGCTCACGCACAGGGGCGGAAACTGAAGCTTTCTTT

d_gene: TRBD2
v_gene: TRBV7-3
j_gene: TRBJ2-2
abundance: many
CDR3aa: CASSVAGGTGELFF
CDR3nt: TGTGCCAGCAGCGTAGCGGGAGGCACCGGGGAGCTGTTTTTT